What follows describes a single T cell receptor (beta chain). This clonotype was observed once. Its antigen is currently not known. The sample holds no much larger clone one base away, and base qualities are not on file. These data belong to a study of blood T cells in healthy people across ages (dated by TCRdb to about 2015). Study-level background: Template switching captured roughly one uniquely barcoded TCR beta cDNA molecule per two T cells in model experiments. Two additional independent replicas of 1 million unique cDNA reads from the same blood draw were analyzed for two donors (one aged 18 to 30 and one aged 80 or older). To avoid experimental bias, donors of different ages were distributed randomly across sequencing lanes. The donors were split into four age groups: young (average about 16 years), middle-aged (roughly 39), aged (62) and long-lived (approximately 80). The study measured age-related changes in TCR beta repertoire diversity using deep sequencing normalized with unique cDNA molecular identifiers. The full study reports these points: The CMV infection status of donors was not known, potentially confounding age-related changes in expanded clonotypes. Observed TCR beta diversity per million T cells fell roughly linearly with age, and a significant reduction was already apparent by age around 40. Compared with the aged group, the long-lived group had more naive CD4+ T cells, fewer expanded clones and increased TCR diversity, a pattern suggesting age selection. Observed TCR beta diversity correlated strongly with the percentage of naive T cells measured by flow cytometry. Because profiling used bulk unsorted PBMCs, naive and antigen-experienced compartments could not be compared conclusively. Total diversity estimates from one million sequenced T cells were considered lower bounds and underestimates.

Per the germline V gene (reference sequence), LNHNV is the CDR1 and YYDKDF is the CDR2. The CDR3 sequence holds 15 residues, the cysteine and phenylalanine included. The only DNA kept is the CDR3, 45 bases in frame from the first base. Trimming costs V 1 base and J 4 bases, and their ends lie 14 bases apart. To prepare the library, 5' RACE was applied. A second PCR of about 6 to 11 cycles was performed with a sample-barcoded 5' primer and a J-beta primer mix. A template-switch 5' adaptor carrying 12 random nucleotides introduced a unique molecular identifier onto each TCR beta cDNA molecule. Each sample yielded at least 3 million CDR3-containing paired-end reads. First-strand cDNA synthesis was performed from all RNA using the Mint cDNA synthesis kit, with priming by a TRBC-specific oligonucleotide. Following uracil-DNA glycosylase treatment, all cDNA underwent a first 18-cycle PCR with the universal primers M1SS and BC2_uni_R. As for the original processing: For normalization, 1 million high-quality reads were randomly selected from each sample, with every read carrying a distinct molecular identifier. Reads sharing molecular identifiers were discarded rather than binned into consensus sequences. MiTCR, set to a Q25 quality threshold and the strictest error-elimination algorithm, was used for CDR3 identification, clonotype clustering and error correction. A nonparametric unseen species model using Euler transformation provided a lower-bound estimate of total TCR beta diversity. In TCRdb, the public reads were trimmed at Q25 with fastp and aligned with MiXCR, with productive beta chains retained. Records with the same CDR3 protein are collapsed into one entry carrying the most frequent genes and DNA. The V and J calls shown here were made by TCRdb, not taken from the authors' results. This sample lists fewer than 2 million distinct CDR3 sequences; roughly two fifths were detected once. Of the sample, more than 20% falls within the top ten clones.

Systemically healthy Caucasian individuals from Russia, some 36 in total and aged roughly 6 to 100 years, were included as donors. Each donor gave ten milliliters of peripheral blood, drawn into EDTA-treated Vacutainer tubes. Ficoll-Paque density-gradient centrifugation was used to isolate PBMCs, with at least 6 million per sample. Trizol reagent was used to extract total RNA from PBMCs, with at least 6 micrograms per sample. For every donor, an aliquot of PBMCs went through flow cytometry to measure the percentages of naive CD45RAhigh/CD27high T cells. The chain uses TRBV15 and TRBJ2-7; matching of 5 bases hints at TRBD1 as the D gene. Material: blood. This clonotype originated in a human donor in good health. The sequenced DNA: TGTGCCACCAGCAGAGTTTTAGGGGCCAGGTACGAGCAGTACTTC. This translates into CATSRVLGARYEQYF. The CDR3 plus the reference TRBV15 and TRBJ2-7 genes for the other parts give the full variable domain: DAMVIQNPRYQVTQFGKPVTLSCSQTLNHNVMYWYQQKSSQAPKLLFHYYDKDFNNEADTPDNFQSRRPNTSFCFLDIRSPGLGDTAMYLCATSRVLGARYEQYFGPGTRLTVT.